A selection of T cell receptor beta chains follows, all from one sample in a study of blood T cell repertoires in COVID-19. Profiling relied on immunoSEQ multiplex PCR, and the TCRdb table lists in-frame clones only, not all of them. Among about 21,000 clones listed, roughly 83% were seen once. Source material: peripheral blood. These receptors all come from an elderly man with active or convalescent COVID-19. CDR3s include the opening cysteine and the closing phenylalanine or tryptophan. A D gene is named only where the DNA matches it firmly. Not all rows give a size; the values are once, few, many and, for expanded clones, a class.

V gene	D gene	J gene	clone size	CDR3 protein	CDR3 DNA
TRBV29-1	-	TRBJ1-1	-	CSVPDISEAFF	TGCAGCGTTCCGGACATCTCTGAAGCTTTCTTT
TRBV27	TRBD1	TRBJ1-2	few	CASSTGQGAPTF	TGTGCCAGCAGTACGGGACAGGGGGCTCCCACCTTC
TRBV6-1	-	TRBJ1-1	-	CASSEGWSPNTEAFF	TGTGCCAGCAGTGAAGGATGGAGCCCGAACACTGAAGCTTTCTTT
TRBV11-2	-	TRBJ1-1	-	CASSLVLGGARTEAFF	TGTGCCAGCAGCTTAGTACTAGGGGGGGCGCGGACTGAAGCTTTCTTT
TRBV13	-	TRBJ1-1	-	CASSSTRGTEAFF	TGTGCCAGCAGCAGCACACGAGGGACTGAAGCTTTCTTT
TRBV4-3	TRBD2	TRBJ2-1	once	CASSQPGLAGGTFF	TGCGCCAGCAGCCAACCCGGACTAGCGGGGGGGACGTTCTTC
TRBV7-7	TRBD2	TRBJ2-1	-	CASSPGLAGGQNEQFF	TGTGCTAGCAGCCCGGGACTAGCGGGGGGGCAAAATGAGCAGTTCTTC
TRBV3-1/TRBV3-2	TRBD1	TRBJ1-1	-	CASSQAFRASGGGTEAFF	TGTGCCAGCAGCCAAGCTTTCCGGGCTTCAGGGGGTGGCACTGAAGCTTTCTTT
TRBV6-6	TRBD2	TRBJ2-5	-	CASTPASGGSEETQYF	TGTGCCAGTACCCCGGCTAGCGGGGGGTCGGAAGAGACCCAGTACTTC
TRBV18	TRBD1	TRBJ2-1	-	CASSPSSSGQGSNEQFF	TGTGCCAGCTCACCAAGTTCTTCGGGACAGGGTTCCAATGAGCAGTTCTTC
TRBV7-8	TRBD2	TRBJ2-2	-	CASSFGPGLRRGPTGELFF	TGTGCCAGCAGCTTTGGGCCGGGACTAAGGAGGGGACCCACCGGGGAGCTGTTTTTT
TRBV27	TRBD2	TRBJ2-3	-	CASNPGGRSADTQYF	TGTGCCAGCAACCCCGGGGGGAGAAGCGCAGATACGCAGTATTTT
TRBV18	TRBD2	TRBJ2-1	-	CASSPLESGGAFEQFF	TGTGCCAGCTCACCCCTGGAGAGCGGGGGGGCCTTTGAGCAGTTCTTC
TRBV2	-	TRBJ2-3	once	CASTRDSSTDTQYF	TGTGCCAGCACGCGGGACAGCTCCACAGATACGCAGTATTTT
TRBV19	TRBD2	TRBJ2-1	-	CASSFSGLAGDPSYNEQFF	TGTGCCAGTAGTTTCTCGGGACTAGCGGGGGATCCATCCTACAATGAGCAGTTCTTC
TRBV19	-	TRBJ1-2	-	CASTSTWHGYTF	TGTGCCAGTACCTCGACTTGGCATGGCTACACCTTC
TRBV24-1	TRBD2	TRBJ2-5	few	CATSLGLAGGETQYF	TGTGCCACCAGTCTAGGACTAGCGGGGGGTGAGACCCAGTACTTC
TRBV21-1	-	TRBJ2-7	-	CASSNGLTGASYEQYF	TGTGCCAGCAGCAACGGCCTGACAGGGGCATCATACGAGCAGTACTTC
TRBV11-2	-	TRBJ2-1	-	CASSLDYGIGKQFF	TGTGCCAGCAGCTTAGATTACGGGATAGGTAAGCAGTTCTTC
TRBV4-2	-	TRBJ1-2	-	CASRQDYGYTF	TGTGCCAGCCGGCAGGACTATGGCTACACCTTC
TRBV3-1/TRBV3-2	-	TRBJ1-2	-	CASSQDRSWGYTF	TGTGCCAGCAGCCAAGACAGGTCGTGGGGCTACACCTTC
TRBV19	-	TRBJ1-3	-	CASSIAAAVGNTIYF	TGTGCCAGTAGTATAGCCGCGGCCGTCGGAAACACCATATATTTT
TRBV7-8	TRBD1	TRBJ2-7	few	CASSLGTGSYEQYF	TGTGCCAGCAGCTTGGGGACAGGCTCCTACGAGCAGTACTTC
TRBV29-1	TRBD1	TRBJ1-2	-	CSVGRDRGRLSTGYTF	TGCAGCGTCGGGCGGGACAGGGGGCGCCTATCGACTGGCTACACCTTC
TRBV14	-	TRBJ1-6	-	CASSQATIYGSPLHF	TGTGCCAGCAGCCAAGCGACAATCTATGGTTCACCCCTCCACTTT
TRBV27	-	TRBJ1-1	-	CASSTRRQATGTEAFF	TGTGCCAGCAGTACGAGGAGACAGGCTACGGGCACTGAAGCTTTCTTT
TRBV19	TRBD1	TRBJ2-3	once	CASSTTGGFTDTQYF	TGTGCCAGTAGTACGACAGGGGGTTTCACAGATACGCAGTATTTT
TRBV4-1	TRBD2	TRBJ2-3	-	CASNSGGGKTSTDTQYF	TGCGCCAGCAACTCGGGCGGGGGGAAAACTAGCACAGATACGCAGTATTTT
TRBV3-1/TRBV3-2	-	TRBJ1-1	-	CASSYEQGNTEAFF	TGTGCCAGCAGCTATGAGCAGGGGAACACTGAAGCTTTCTTT
TRBV27	TRBD2	TRBJ2-6	-	CASSKVSGIEGATFNVLTF	TGTGCCAGCAGTAAAGTTAGCGGGATCGAGGGAGCGACCTTCAACGTCCTGACTTTC
TRBV4-1	-	TRBJ1-1	-	CASSQDQGMNTEAFF	TGCGCCAGCAGCCAAGATCAGGGTATGAACACTGAAGCTTTCTTT
TRBV3-1/TRBV3-2	-	TRBJ1-4	-	CASSQEIGANEKLFF	TGTGCCAGCAGCCAAGAAATAGGGGCTAATGAAAAACTGTTTTTT
TRBV27	-	TRBJ1-1	-	CASSLRGTNTEAFF	TGTGCCAGCAGTTTAAGGGGGACGAACACTGAAGCTTTCTTT
TRBV11-2	-	TRBJ1-1	-	CASSLVGRSANTEAFF	TGTGCCAGCAGCTTAGTGGGCAGATCGGCGAACACTGAAGCTTTCTTT
TRBV6-5	TRBD1	TRBJ2-7	once	CASTRDRGYEQYF	TGTGCCAGCACCCGGGACAGGGGGTACGAGCAGTACTTC
TRBV7-9	TRBD1	TRBJ1-3	-	CASSLTGGKGNTIYF	TGTGCCAGCAGCTTGACAGGGGGCAAGGGAAACACCATATATTTT
TRBV6-5	TRBD2	TRBJ2-1	-	CASTPRAGGYNEQFF	TGTGCCAGCACCCCCCGTGCGGGGGGCTACAATGAGCAGTTCTTC